These 5 T cell receptor beta chains were sequenced from one sample in a study of blood T cell repertoires in COVID-19. The protocol was immunoSEQ multiplex PCR, while the TCRdb copy is restricted to in-frame clones and leaves out a portion. The data contain under 130,000 clones, approximately 80% of them singletons. Sequenced input: peripheral blood. The receptors were gathered from a woman aged 70 to 79 with acute or convalescent COVID-19.

V and J are TRBV5-8 and TRBJ2-5; perhaps TRBD1 as D (6 bases). The CDR3 runs 14 residues. The germline V and J ends were trimmed by 2 bases and 3 bases, with 11 bases remaining between them. Germline assignment: CDR1 SGHTS and CDR2 YDEGEE. The DNA for the CDR3 is TGTGCCAGCAGCTTCCACAGGGATAAAGAGACCCAGTACTTC. Its protein is CASSFHRDKETQYF.

V usage is TRBV7-2 and J usage is TRBJ2-7; 7 positions match TRBD1. Germline V gene lookup returns CDR1 SGHTA and CDR2 FQGNSA. The ends lost 10 bases at V and 5 bases at J; junction bases unmatched: 8. CDR3 length: 12 amino acids. The CDR3 DNA is TGTGCCATCACCACAGGGGTCCACGAGCAGTACTTC. As protein: CAITTGVHEQYF.

This clone has just a few counts. This sequence joins TRBV4-3 and TRBJ2-2, with TRBD2 matching 11 bases. This CDR3 comprises 19 residues. Per germline, CDR1 LGHNA and CDR2 YSLEER. Germline trimming cut 4 bases from V and 2 bases from J; bases unmatched to any gene: 12. CDR3 sequence: CASSRGGGLAALNTGELFF. In DNA, the CDR3 is TGCGCCAGCAGCCGCGGCGGGGGACTAGCGGCTCTTAACACCGGGGAGCTGTTTTTT.

The chain carries TRBV9 and TRBJ2-7, with 7 positions matching TRBD1. CDR1 SGDLS and CDR2 YYNGEE come from the germline V gene. The CDR3 spans 15 residues. The trim removed 4 bases at V and 7 bases at J, leaving 14 bases unmatched. CDR3 DNA: TGTGCCAGCAGCCCAACAGGACAGGCAGTTGGGGAGCAGTACTTC. Amino acids: CASSPTGQAVGEQYF. Supplemented by reference TRBV9 and TRBJ2-7, the full variable domain reads DSGVTQTPKHLITATGQRVTLRCSPRSGDLSVYWYQQSLDQGLQFLIQYYNGEERAKGNILERFSAQQFPDLHSELNLSSLELGDSALYFCASSPTGQAVGEQYFGPGTRLTVT.

The chain has TRBV16 and TRBJ2-7, with 8 bases fitting TRBD2. Trimming took 2 bases from V and 2 from J; bases not matched to a gene: 5. Germline V lookup: CDR1 KGHSY, CDR2 FQNENV. The CDR3 length is 15 residues. CDR3 nucleotide sequence: TGTGCCAGCAGCCAAAGTGGTAGCGGGGCCTACGAGCAGTACTTC. This translates into CASSQSGSGAYEQYF.